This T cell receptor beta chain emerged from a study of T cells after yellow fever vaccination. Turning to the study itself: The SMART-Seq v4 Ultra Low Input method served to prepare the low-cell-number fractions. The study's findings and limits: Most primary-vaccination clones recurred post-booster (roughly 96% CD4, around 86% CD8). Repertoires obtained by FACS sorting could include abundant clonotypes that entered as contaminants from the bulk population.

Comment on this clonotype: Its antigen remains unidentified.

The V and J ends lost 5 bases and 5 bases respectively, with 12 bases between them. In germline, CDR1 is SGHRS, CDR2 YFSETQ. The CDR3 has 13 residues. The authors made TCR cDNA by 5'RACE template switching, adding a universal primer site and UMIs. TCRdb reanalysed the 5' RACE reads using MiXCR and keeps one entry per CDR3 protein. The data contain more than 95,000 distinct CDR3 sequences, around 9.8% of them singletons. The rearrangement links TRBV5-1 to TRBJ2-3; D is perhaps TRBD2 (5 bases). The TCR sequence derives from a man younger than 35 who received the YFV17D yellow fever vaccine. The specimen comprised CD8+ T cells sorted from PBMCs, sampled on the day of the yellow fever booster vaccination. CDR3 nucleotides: TGCGCCAGCAGGGCGGGTGCGGGAGATACGCAGTATTTT. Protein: CASRAGAGDTQYF.